Listed below are T cell receptor beta chains from one sample, sequenced in a study of CD8+ T cells in alopecia areata. Only in-frame clones appear in the TCRdb table, and some are missing; sequencing was by immunoSEQ multiplex PCR. The sample yields over 150,000 clones, about 60% seen once. Sequences were derived from CD4+ T cells sorted from blood, sampled at week 0. The source of these receptors is a human donor with alopecia areata. The CDR3 runs from the conserved cysteine through the conserved F or W. The D gene is left open where the match is weak. The size of a clone is reported for some rows only, either as once, few or many, or as a class for expanded clones.

V gene	J gene	clone size	D gene	CDR3 protein	CDR3 DNA
TRBV21-1	TRBJ1-1	few	.	CASSKSGTGEEEAFF	TGTGCCAGCAGCAAGTCGGGGACAGGGGAAGAAGAGGCTTTCTTT
TRBV29-1	TRBJ2-5	few	.	CSVSEGKETQYF	TGCAGCGTTAGCGAGGGAAAAGAGACCCAGTACTTC
TRBV27	TRBJ1-5	.	.	CASSSRNQPQHF	TGTGCCAGCAGTTCCCGCAATCAGCCCCAGCATTTT
TRBV5-1	TRBJ2-3	few	TRBD2	CASRTSGGTDTQYF	TGCGCCAGCAGAACTAGCGGGGGCACAGATACGCAGTATTTT
TRBV5-1	TRBJ1-1	few	.	CASSLALSFEAFF	TGCGCCAGCAGCTTGGCCTTATCCTTTGAAGCTTTCTTT
TRBV29-1	TRBJ1-1	.	.	CSVEGTVSGGAFF	TGCAGCGTTGAAGGTACAGTTAGTGGAGGAGCTTTCTTT
TRBV5-1	TRBJ1-2	once	.	CASSPGPSNYGYTF	TGCGCCAGCAGCCCCGGGCCTTCAAACTATGGCTACACCTTC
TRBV18	TRBJ1-5	once	.	CASSPPGQKNQPQHF	TGTGCCAGCTCACCACCAGGTCAGAAAAATCAGCCCCAGCATTTT
TRBV29-1	TRBJ1-1	few	.	CSVEGLRQNTEAFF	TGCAGCGTTGAAGGGTTACGGCAGAACACTGAAGCTTTCTTT
TRBV5-1	TRBJ2-5	few	TRBD1	CASSQGARETQYF	TGCGCCAGCAGTCAGGGGGCAAGGGAGACCCAGTACTTC
TRBV13	TRBJ1-2	.	TRBD1	CASSGTGTYGYTF	TGTGCCAGCTCGGGGACAGGGACTTATGGCTACACCTTC
TRBV5-6	TRBJ2-7	.	TRBD2	CASSLVGTRGDEQYF	TGTGCCAGCAGCTTGGTTGGGACCCGGGGGGACGAGCAGTACTTC
TRBV30	TRBJ2-7	.	.	CAWSVGVGQYF	TGTGCCTGGAGTGTAGGGGTAGGGCAGTACTTC
TRBV4-2	TRBJ2-1	.	.	CASSQNNEQFF	TGTGCCAGCAGCCAAAACAATGAGCAGTTCTTC
TRBV23-1	TRBJ1-6	few	.	CASSKGSPLHF	TGCGCCAGCAGCAAAGGATCACCCCTCCACTTT
TRBV30	TRBJ2-5	few	.	CAWSLEGWETQYF	TGTGCCTGGAGTTTAGAGGGCTGGGAGACCCAGTACTTC
TRBV5-1	TRBJ1-4	.	TRBD1	CASSSTGNGEKLFF	TGCGCCAGCAGCTCGACAGGGAATGGTGAAAAACTGTTTTTT
TRBV4-1	TRBJ2-3	few	.	CASSLTDTQYF	TGCGCCAGCAGCCTCACAGATACGCAGTATTTT
TRBV30	TRBJ2-2	.	.	CAWGATGITGELFF	TGTGCCTGGGGGGCAACAGGGATCACCGGGGAGCTGTTTTTT
TRBV10-3	TRBJ2-5	.	.	CAISEEGSQETQYF	TGTGCCATCAGTGAGGAGGGGTCCCAAGAGACCCAGTACTTC
TRBV4-1	TRBJ2-2	.	.	CASSQSGNTGELFF	TGCGCCAGCAGCCAATCAGGGAACACCGGGGAGCTGTTTTTT
TRBV4-1	TRBJ1-2	few	.	CASSQFRTPPYGYTF	TGCGCCAGCAGCCAATTTAGGACACCACCCTATGGCTACACCTTC
TRBV30	TRBJ2-5	.	TRBD1	CAWSVISLGQGAFKETQYF	TGTGCCTGGAGTGTAATTTCGCTGGGACAGGGCGCATTCAAAGAGACCCAGTACTTC
TRBV23-1	TRBJ1-1	.	TRBD1	CASSRLRPGQGATEAFF	TGCGCCAGCAGTCGCCTTCGCCCGGGACAGGGGGCGACTGAAGCTTTCTTT
TRBV5-1	TRBJ1-6	.	.	CASSFGQSSSYNSPLHF	TGCGCCAGCAGCTTCGGACAGTCAAGCTCCTATAATTCACCCCTCCACTTT
TRBV9	TRBJ1-1	.	.	CASSAPQLGAFF	TGTGCCAGCAGCGCCCCTCAGCTAGGAGCTTTCTTT
TRBV18	TRBJ1-1	.	.	CATLGGLNTEAFF	TGTGCCACGTTAGGCGGTTTGAACACTGAAGCTTTCTTT
TRBV5-1	TRBJ2-6	once	.	CASSLGEANVLTF	TGCGCCAGCAGCTTAGGGGAGGCCAACGTCCTGACTTTC
TRBV10-3	TRBJ2-1	few	.	CAISGGNNEQFF	TGTGCCATCAGTGGCGGCAACAATGAGCAGTTCTTC
TRBV30	TRBJ2-2	.	.	CAWSVTIGRELFF	TGTGCCTGGAGTGTGACAATTGGGCGGGAGCTGTTTTTT
TRBV30	TRBJ1-2	.	TRBD1	CASTGGKLNYGYTF	TGTGCCTCGACAGGGGGTAAACTTAACTATGGCTACACCTTC
TRBV4-1	TRBJ2-3	few	TRBD1	CASSQARTGGGTDTQYF	TGCGCCAGCAGCCAGGCAAGAACAGGGGGAGGCACAGATACGCAGTATTTT
TRBV6-5	TRBJ1-6	once	TRBD1	CASRTGTANSPLHF	TGTGCCAGCAGAACCGGGACAGCAAATTCACCCCTCCACTTT
TRBV7-8	TRBJ1-6	.	.	CASSLVGADPGSPLHF	TGTGCCAGCAGCTTAGTTGGGGCTGACCCGGGTTCACCCCTCCACTTT
TRBV19	TRBJ1-5	.	.	CASSIYGDSNQPQHF	TGTGCCAGTAGTATCTATGGGGATAGCAATCAGCCCCAGCATTTT
TRBV4-2	TRBJ2-7	.	.	CASSQDSGSYEQYF	TGTGCCAGCAGCCAAGACAGCGGATCCTACGAGCAGTACTTC
TRBV30	TRBJ2-3	.	.	CAWNDRVFFGTDTQYF	TGTGCCTGGAATGACCGCGTCTTTTTTGGCACAGATACGCAGTATTTT
TRBV10-3	TRBJ1-2	.	.	CASSRDYGYTF	TGTGCCTCGAGCAGAGACTATGGCTACACCTTC
TRBV6-5	TRBJ2-5	.	TRBD2	CASSNAGGQETQYF	TGTGCCAGCAGCAACGCGGGGGGCCAAGAGACCCAGTACTTC
TRBV29-1	TRBJ1-1	few	.	CSVARVLDTEAFF	TGCAGCGTTGCGAGGGTTTTGGACACTGAAGCTTTCTTT
TRBV29-1	TRBJ2-5	.	TRBD2	CSVEFPGGRGETQYF	TGCAGCGTTGAATTTCCGGGGGGGCGCGGGGAGACCCAGTACTTC
TRBV9	TRBJ2-7	.	.	CASSVSPGHLGYEQYF	TGTGCCAGCAGCGTATCTCCGGGACACTTGGGCTACGAGCAGTACTTC
TRBV19	TRBJ1-2	few	.	CASSIQGIHGYTF	TGTGCCAGTAGTATTCAGGGGATCCATGGCTACACCTTC
TRBV29-1	TRBJ1-1	once	.	CSVGRAPNTEAFF	TGCAGCGTTGGGAGGGCTCCGAACACTGAAGCTTTCTTT